The subject of this entry is one TCR beta chain. The protocol was immunoSEQ multiplex PCR, while the TCRdb copy is restricted to in-frame clones and leaves out a portion. Here the sample spans about 120,000 clones, around 87% being singletons. These data originate in a study of blood T cell repertoires in COVID-19. V was pared by 6 bases and J by 1 base, with 9 bases between. Germline assignment: CDR1 SNHLY and CDR2 FYNNEI. The CDR3 totals 13 residues. This rearrangement joins TRBV2 to TRBJ2-5, with D unclear. This TCR derives from a man aged 70 or older with active or convalescent COVID-19. The sequenced material came from peripheral blood. DNA of the CDR3: TGTGCCAGCAGGCGCCAGGTCCAAGAGACCCAGTACTTC. Translation gives CASRRQVQETQYF.